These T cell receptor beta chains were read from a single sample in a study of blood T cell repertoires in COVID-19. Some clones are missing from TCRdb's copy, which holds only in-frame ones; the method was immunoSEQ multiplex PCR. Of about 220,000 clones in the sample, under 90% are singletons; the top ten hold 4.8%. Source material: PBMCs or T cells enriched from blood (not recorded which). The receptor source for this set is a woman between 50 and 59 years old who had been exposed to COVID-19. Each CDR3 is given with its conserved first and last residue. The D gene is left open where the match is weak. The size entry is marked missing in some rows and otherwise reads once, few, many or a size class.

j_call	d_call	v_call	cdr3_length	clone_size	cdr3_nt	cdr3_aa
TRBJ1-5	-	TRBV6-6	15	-	TGTGCCAGCAGTTTCCGACCCAGGGCGGATCAGCCCCAGCATTTT	CASSFRPRADQPQHF
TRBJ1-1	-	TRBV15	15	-	TGTGCCACCAGCAGAGAGGGTCAGGGTTACACTGAAGCTTTCTTT	CATSREGQGYTEAFF
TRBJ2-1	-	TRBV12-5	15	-	TGTGCTAGTGGTTTGGGCATGAGCTCCTACAATGAGCAGTTCTTC	CASGLGMSSYNEQFF
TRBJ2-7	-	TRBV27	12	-	TGTGCCTCCAGCGCCGGAGGGGTTGAGCAGTACTTC	CASSAGGVEQYF
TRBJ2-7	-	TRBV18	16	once	TGTGCCAGCTCACCCCAAGGCGCGGGGGCGACCTACGAGCAGTACTTC	CASSPQGAGATYEQYF
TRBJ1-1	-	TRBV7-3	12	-	TGTGCCAGCAGCGGCACAGGAACTGAAGCTTTCTTT	CASSGTGTEAFF
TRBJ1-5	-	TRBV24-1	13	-	TGTGCCACCAGTGACCGGGAAGGTCAGCCCCAGCATTTT	CATSDREGQPQHF
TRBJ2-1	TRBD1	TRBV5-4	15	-	TGTGCCAGCAGCCTCCGGACAGGGTCCTACAATGAGCAGTTCTTC	CASSLRTGSYNEQFF
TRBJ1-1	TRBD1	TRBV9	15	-	TGTGCCAGCAGCGTAGGGCCAGGGGGCTCCACTGAAGCTTTCTTT	CASSVGPGGSTEAFF
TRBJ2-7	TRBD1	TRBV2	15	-	TGTGCCAGCGGAAAAAGAGGGGGCGATACCTACGAGCAGTACTTC	CASGKRGGDTYEQYF
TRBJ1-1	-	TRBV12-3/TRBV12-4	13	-	TGTGCCAGCAGTTTGGAGGGAACCACTGAAGCTTTCTTT	CASSLEGTTEAFF
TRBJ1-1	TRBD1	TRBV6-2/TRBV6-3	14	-	TGTGCCAGCAGTTTGATCAGGGGGCATACTGAAGCTTTCTTT	CASSLIRGHTEAFF
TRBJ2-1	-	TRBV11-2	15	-	TGTGCCAGCAGCGAGGTGTCAGGTGGAGGCATGGAGCAGTTCTTC	CASSEVSGGGMEQFF
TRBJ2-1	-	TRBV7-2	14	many	TGTGCCAGCAGCCTACCAACGAGGGAGAGGGAGCAGTTCTTC	CASSLPTREREQFF
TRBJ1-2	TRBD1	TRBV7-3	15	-	TGTGCCAGCAGCTTAACCGGACAGGGGGCGGGAGGCTACACCTTC	CASSLTGQGAGGYTF
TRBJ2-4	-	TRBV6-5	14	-	TGTGCCAGCAGTTACTCAGCACAGGTGGACATTCAGTACTTC	CASSYSAQVDIQYF
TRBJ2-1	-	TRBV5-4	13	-	TGTGCCAGCAGCTTGGACCCCGCGGGTGGGGAGTTCTTC	CASSLDPAGGEFF
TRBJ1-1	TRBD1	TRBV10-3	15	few	TGTGCCATCAGTGAAATTCGGGACAGGGTCCCTGAAGCTTTCTTT	CAISEIRDRVPEAFF
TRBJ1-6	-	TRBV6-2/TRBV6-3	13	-	TGTGCCAGCAGTAAAGTTGAGAGTTCACCCCTCCACTTT	CASSKVESSPLHF
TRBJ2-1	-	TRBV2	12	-	TGTGCCAGCAGAGGACTATCCAGTGAGCAGTTCTTC	CASRGLSSEQFF
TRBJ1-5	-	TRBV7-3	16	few	TGTGCCAGCAGCTTGCTCTATGACGGGGGCAATCAGCCCCAGCATTTT	CASSLLYDGGNQPQHF
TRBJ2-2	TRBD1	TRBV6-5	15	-	TGTGCCAGCACCCAGGGGGCGGGGAACACCGGGGAGCTGTTTTTT	CASTQGAGNTGELFF
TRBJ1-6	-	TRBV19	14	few	TGTGCCAGTATGCCGGGACACCCAAATTCACCCCTCCACTTT	CASMPGHPNSPLHF
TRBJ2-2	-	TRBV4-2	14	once	TGTGCCAGCAGCCAAGATCGGAGGTCCGGGGAGCTGTTTTTT	CASSQDRRSGELFF
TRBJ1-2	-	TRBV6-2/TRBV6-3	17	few	TGTGCCAGCAGTCCCCAACCTCCGGGAGCGGACTACTATGGCTACACCTTC	CASSPQPPGADYYGYTF
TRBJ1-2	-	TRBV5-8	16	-	TGTGCCAGCAGCTTGGCCGGGCAGGGGCGCTACTATGGCTACACCTTC	CASSLAGQGRYYGYTF
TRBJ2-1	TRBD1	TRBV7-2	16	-	TGTGCCAGCAGCTTAGCGGGACAGGGGGCTGTTAATGAGCAGTTCTTC	CASSLAGQGAVNEQFF
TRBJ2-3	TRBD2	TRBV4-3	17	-	TGCGCCAGCAGCCAAAGTCTGGGCGGGGGGGCCAGTGATACGCAGTATTTT	CASSQSLGGGASDTQYF
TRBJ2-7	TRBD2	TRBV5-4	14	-	TGTGCCAGCAGCCGAAGCGGGGGGGCCTGGGAGCAGTACTTC	CASSRSGGAWEQYF